This TCR beta chain is drawn from a study of OX40 agonist ivuxolimab in advanced cancers. Study background: Patients received intravenous ivuxolimab every 2 weeks at 0.01 to 10 mg/kg.

This clone was seen only a few times. Its antigen is undetermined. Losses at the gene ends were 3 bases for V and 0 bases for J; bases not matched to a gene: 10. Germline values: CDR1 SQVTM, CDR2 ANQGSEA. This CDR3 is built from 18 residues. Findings and limits, study-wide: Expanded clones were, on average, more numerous among CD8+ T cells than CD4+. Nonresponders included some who also had low normalized T-cell clonal expansion.

The repertoire was sequenced with immunoSEQ multiplex PCR; TCRdb's copy has only in-frame clones and lacks some. This sample carries approximately 50,000 clones, roughly three quarters of them seen once, and the ten largest clones take under 5%. The chain combines TRBV29-1 with TRBJ2-6; TRBD1 matches at 8 bases. The origin of this receptor is an adult with an advanced solid tumor such as melanoma, head and neck, liver or kidney cancer. Source: CD4+ or CD8+ T cells sorted from blood, taken in a trial of the OX40 agonist ivuxolimab. Here the CDR3 reads CSVEIRGQDSSGANVLTF. CDR3 coding DNA: TGCAGCGTTGAGATTCGGGGACAGGATAGCTCTGGGGCCAACGTCCTGACTTTC.